Listed below are T cell receptor beta chains from one sample, sequenced in a study of control samples from healthy donors and cancer patients. Using immunoSEQ multiplex PCR, the repertoire was profiled, and TCRdb retains in-frame clones only, with some absent. The data show around 110,000 clones, 75% to 90% seen once. Sequencing input: PBMCs. All receptors come from a woman aged 50 to 60 with colorectal cancer. Both conserved end residues are part of each CDR3. The order of the fields is clone size, D gene, J gene, V gene, CDR3 protein, CDR3 DNA. A D gene is named only where the DNA matches it firmly. Size is omitted from some rows. Given values are once, few, many or a class for expanded clones.

NA TRBD1 TRBJ1-2 TRBV5-4 CASSLVTGGQGVGYGYTF TGTGCCAGCAGCTTGGTAACTGGTGGCCAGGGGGTAGGGTATGGCTACACCTTC
NA NA TRBJ2-3 TRBV18 CASSPPGPTDTQYF TGTGCCAGCTCACCCCCCGGGCCCACGGATACGCAGTATTTT
once TRBD1 TRBJ2-7 TRBV15 CATSRGGQASYEQYF TGTGCCACCAGCAGAGGGGGACAGGCATCCTACGAGCAGTACTTC
NA TRBD2 TRBJ2-1 TRBV3-1/TRBV3-2 CASSQEAGGLSEQFF TGTGCCAGCAGCCAAGAGGCGGGGGGGCTTAGTGAGCAGTTCTTC
NA TRBD1 TRBJ1-1 TRBV5-1 CASSPGQGGSEAFF TGCGCCAGCAGCCCCGGACAGGGGGGATCTGAAGCTTTCTTT
NA NA TRBJ2-1 TRBV28 CASGALGHRLNEQFF TGTGCCAGCGGTGCTCTTGGACACCGTTTGAATGAGCAGTTCTTC
NA NA TRBJ1-1 TRBV28 CASSRREATEAFF TGTGCCAGCAGTAGGAGGGAAGCCACTGAAGCTTTCTTT
once TRBD2 TRBJ2-7 TRBV5-1 CASSLVDSAGGPSSYEQYF TGCGCCAGCAGCTTGGTCGATTCCGCGGGGGGCCCGAGCTCCTACGAGCAGTACTTC
NA NA TRBJ1-2 TRBV30 CAWSPPANYGYTF TGTGCCTGGAGTCCCCCAGCTAACTATGGCTACACCTTC
few NA TRBJ1-6 TRBV11-2 CASSLNPANSPLHF TGTGCCAGCAGCTTAAATCCAGCTAATTCACCCCTCCACTTT
NA TRBD2 TRBJ2-3 TRBV6-5 CASNSGRPDTQYF TGTGCCAGCAATAGCGGGAGACCTGATACGCAGTATTTT